This TCR beta chain was sequenced for a study of circulating tumor DNA in untreated peripheral T-cell lymphoma. Study-wide points: Tumor-specific clonotypes were found in 76% of patients.

The CDR3 is made up of 16 amino acids. CDR1 and CDR2 from the germline V gene are LGHNT and FRNRAP. In this sample, this clone turned up a few times. Its antigen is not identified. The tumor tissue sample was taken at baseline before any treatment. Profiled with immunoSEQ multiplex PCR; TCRdb holds only in-frame clones, not every one. The sample lists about 1,300 clones; around 71% were seen once. The chain links TRBV12-5 to TRBJ2-3; D gene unclear. The source is a human donor with peripheral T-cell lymphoma. What was sequenced was tumor tissue. The CDR3 reads CASAPSKASPTDTQYF. CDR3 coding DNA: TGTGCCAGCGCCCCCTCTAAAGCCTCCCCCACAGATACGCAGTATTTT.